These 4 T cell receptor beta chains were all obtained from the same sample, sequenced in a study of CD8 T cells in Susac syndrome. RNA was extracted with the RNeasy kit, and a quantity of roughly 0.5 to 1 ug was reverse transcribed using random hexamers. TCRdb passed the immunoSEQ multiplex PCR reads through MiXCR, listing each CDR3 protein once. The repertoire holds fewer than 250,000 distinct CDR3 sequences, with approximately 93% as singletons. The sequenced material came from CD4+ T cells from PBMCs. The receptors derive from a human donor in good health.

The V call is TRBV6-2 or TRBV6-3, the J call TRBJ2-7, with 13 bases identical to TRBD2. With V trimmed by 6 bases and J by 6 bases, 17 bases remained unmatched. This CDR3 region has 18 residues. Germline V gene sequence: CDR1 MNHEY, CDR2 SVGEGT. The CDR3 here is CASSFRLATSGGAGEQYV. The CDR3 DNA reads TGTGCCAGCAGCTTCAGGCTGGCTACTAGCGGGGGGGCTGGCGAGCAGTACGTC.

The CDR3 sequence: CATQRGIYNEQFF. CDR3 nucleotides: TGTGCCACCCAGAGGGGGATCTACAATGAGCAGTTCTTC. The V call is TRBV3-1, the J call TRBJ2-1, with D perhaps TRBD1 (6 bases). V gave up 10 bases and J gave up 3 bases, with 13 bases separating them. This CDR3 spans 13 amino acids. Germline V gene lookup returns CDR1 LGHDT and CDR2 YNNKEL (reference sequence).

The chain links TRBV6-1 to TRBJ2-3, with 7 bases matching TRBD2. Trimming took 6 bases from V and 5 from J; bases not matched to a gene: 11. This CDR3 is built from 15 residues. In germline, CDR1 is MNHNS, CDR2 SASEGT. CDR3 coding DNA: TGTGCCAGCAGACCCACTAGCGTTGTGGGAGATACGCAGTATTTT. Translation gives CASRPTSVVGDTQYF.

The J gene is TRBJ1-5, the V gene TRBV3-1; TRBD1 might be the D (5 bases). Trimming pared 0 bases from V and 1 base from J, leaving 7 bases between. CDR1 is LGHDT and CDR2 is YNNKEL in the germline V gene (reference sequence). The CDR3 has 15 residues. CDR3: CASSQDGASNQPQHF. Written as DNA, the CDR3 is TGTGCCAGCAGCCAAGACGGGGCCAGCAATCAGCCCCAGCATTTT.